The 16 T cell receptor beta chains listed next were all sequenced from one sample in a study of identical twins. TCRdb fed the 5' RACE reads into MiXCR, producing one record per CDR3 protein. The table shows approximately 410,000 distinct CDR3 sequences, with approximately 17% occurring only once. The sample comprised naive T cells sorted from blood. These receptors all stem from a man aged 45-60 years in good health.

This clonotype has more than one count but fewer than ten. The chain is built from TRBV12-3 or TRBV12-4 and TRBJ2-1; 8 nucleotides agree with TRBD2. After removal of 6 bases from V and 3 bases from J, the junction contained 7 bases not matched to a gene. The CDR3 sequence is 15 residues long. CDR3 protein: CASSVTSGRYNEQFF. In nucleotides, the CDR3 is TGTGCCAGCAGCGTAACTAGCGGTCGCTACAATGAGCAGTTCTTC.

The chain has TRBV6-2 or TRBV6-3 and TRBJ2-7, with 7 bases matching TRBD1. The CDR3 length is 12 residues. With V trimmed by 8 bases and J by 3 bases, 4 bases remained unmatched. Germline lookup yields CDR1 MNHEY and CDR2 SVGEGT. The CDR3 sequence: CASADRSYEQYF. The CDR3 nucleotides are TGTGCCAGCGCGGACAGGAGCTACGAGCAGTACTTC.

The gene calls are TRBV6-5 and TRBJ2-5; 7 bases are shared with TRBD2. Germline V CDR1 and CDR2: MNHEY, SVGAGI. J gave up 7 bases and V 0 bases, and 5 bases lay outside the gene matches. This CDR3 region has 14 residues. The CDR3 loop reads CASSYSAGVRTQYF. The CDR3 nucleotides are TGTGCCAGCAGTTACTCGGCGGGGGTGCGGACCCAGTACTTC.

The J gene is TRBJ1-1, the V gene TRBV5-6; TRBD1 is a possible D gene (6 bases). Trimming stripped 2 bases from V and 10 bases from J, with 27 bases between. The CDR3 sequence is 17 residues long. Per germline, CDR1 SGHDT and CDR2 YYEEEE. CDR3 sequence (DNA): TGTGCCAGCAGCTTTTCGGTGGCAGGGGTAGCGTCGAGGTCAGCTTTCTTT. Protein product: CASSFSVAGVASRSAFF. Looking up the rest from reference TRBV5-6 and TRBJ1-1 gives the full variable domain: DAGVTQSPTHLIKTRGQQVTLRCSPKSGHDTVSWYQQALGQGPQFIFQYYEEEERQRGNFPDRFSGHQFPNYSSELNVNALLLGDSALYLCASSFSVAGVASRSAFFGQGTRLTVV.

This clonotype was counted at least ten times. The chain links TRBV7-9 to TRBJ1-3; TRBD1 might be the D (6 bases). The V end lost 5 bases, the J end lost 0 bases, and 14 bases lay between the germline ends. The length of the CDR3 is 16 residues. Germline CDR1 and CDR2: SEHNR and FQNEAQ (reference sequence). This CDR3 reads CASSPPGGGSGNTIYF. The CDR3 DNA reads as TGTGCCAGCAGCCCCCCTGGGGGCGGCTCTGGAAACACCATATATTTT.

CDR3 sequence reads: CSARKVSAGKNIQYF. CDR3 sequence (DNA): TGCAGTGCTAGAAAGGTCTCCGCGGGCAAAAACATTCAGTACTTC. The chain is built from TRBV20-1 and TRBJ2-4; D may be TRBD2 (5 bases). CDR3 size: 15 residues. The V gene's germline CDR1 is DFQATT and CDR2 SNEGSKA (reference sequence). Trimming pared 2 bases from V and 3 bases from J, leaving 14 bases between.

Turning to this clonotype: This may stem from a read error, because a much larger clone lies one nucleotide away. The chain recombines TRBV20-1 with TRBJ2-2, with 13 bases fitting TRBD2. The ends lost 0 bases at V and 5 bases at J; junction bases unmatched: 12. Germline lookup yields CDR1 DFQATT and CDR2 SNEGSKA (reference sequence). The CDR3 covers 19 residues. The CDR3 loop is CSARDFWTSGSARTGELFF. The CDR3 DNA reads TGCAGTGCTAGAGATTTTTGGACTAGCGGGAGTGCGAGGACCGGGGAGCTGTTTTTT.

The CDR3 nucleotides read TGCGCCAGCAGCCCCGCTCCGGGGACCCAAGGCGAGCAGTTCTTC. It translates to CASSPAPGTQGEQFF. The rearrangement joins TRBV5-1 to TRBJ2-1; D may be TRBD1 or TRBD2 (5 bases each). Germline assignment: CDR1 SGHRS and CDR2 YFSETQ. The CDR3 has 15 amino acids. The ends were cut back, 4 bases at V and 10 bases at J, with 21 bases in the middle.

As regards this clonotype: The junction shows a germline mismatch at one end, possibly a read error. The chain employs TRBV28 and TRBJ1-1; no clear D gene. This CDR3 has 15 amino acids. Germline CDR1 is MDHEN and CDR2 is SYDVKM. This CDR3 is CASSPRLGMNAEAFF. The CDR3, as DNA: TGTGCCAGCAGTCCCCGTTTAGGGATGAACGCTGAAGCTTTCTTT.

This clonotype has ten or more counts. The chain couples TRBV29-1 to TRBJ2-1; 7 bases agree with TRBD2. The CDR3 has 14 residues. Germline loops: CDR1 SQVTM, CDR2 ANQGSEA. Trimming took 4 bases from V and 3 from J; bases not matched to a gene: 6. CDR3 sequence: CSVARASGYNEQFF. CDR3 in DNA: TGCAGCGTTGCACGGGCTAGCGGCTACAATGAGCAGTTCTTC.

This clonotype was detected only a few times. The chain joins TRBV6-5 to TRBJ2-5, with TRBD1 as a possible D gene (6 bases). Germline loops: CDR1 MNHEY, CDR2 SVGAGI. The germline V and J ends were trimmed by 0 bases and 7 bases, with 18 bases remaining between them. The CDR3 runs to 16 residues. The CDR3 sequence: CASSYSSGQLVGTQYF. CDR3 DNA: TGTGCCAGCAGTTACTCCTCGGGACAACTTGTCGGGACCCAGTACTTC.

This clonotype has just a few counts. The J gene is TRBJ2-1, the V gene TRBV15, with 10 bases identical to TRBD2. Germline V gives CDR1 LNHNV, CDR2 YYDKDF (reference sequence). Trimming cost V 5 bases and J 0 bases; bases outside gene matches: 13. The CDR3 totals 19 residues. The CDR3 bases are TGTGCCACCAGCGTCCACCTAGCGGGGGCTATGGGCTCCTACAATGAGCAGTTCTTC. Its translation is CATSVHLAGAMGSYNEQFF.

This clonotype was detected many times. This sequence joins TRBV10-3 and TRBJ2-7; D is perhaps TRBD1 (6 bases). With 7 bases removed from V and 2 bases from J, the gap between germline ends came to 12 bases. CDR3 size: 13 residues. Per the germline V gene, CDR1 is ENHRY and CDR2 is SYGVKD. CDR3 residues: CAIKDSSTYEQYF. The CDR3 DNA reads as TGTGCCATCAAGGACAGTTCCACCTACGAGCAGTACTTC.

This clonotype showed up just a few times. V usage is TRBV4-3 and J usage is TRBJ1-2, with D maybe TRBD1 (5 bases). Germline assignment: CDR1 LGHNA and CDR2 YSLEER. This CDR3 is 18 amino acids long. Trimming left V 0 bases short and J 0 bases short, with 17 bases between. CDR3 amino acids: CASSQEGLGGKANYGYTF. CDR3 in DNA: TGCGCCAGCAGCCAAGAAGGCTTGGGGGGAAAAGCTAACTATGGCTACACCTTC.

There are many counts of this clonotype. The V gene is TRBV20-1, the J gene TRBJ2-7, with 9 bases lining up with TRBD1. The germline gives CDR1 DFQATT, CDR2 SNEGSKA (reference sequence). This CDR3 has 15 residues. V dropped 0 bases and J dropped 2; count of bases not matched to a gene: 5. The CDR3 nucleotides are TGCAGTGCTAGAGATCAGGGACAGGGTCCCTACGAGCAGTACTTC. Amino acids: CSARDQGQGPYEQYF.

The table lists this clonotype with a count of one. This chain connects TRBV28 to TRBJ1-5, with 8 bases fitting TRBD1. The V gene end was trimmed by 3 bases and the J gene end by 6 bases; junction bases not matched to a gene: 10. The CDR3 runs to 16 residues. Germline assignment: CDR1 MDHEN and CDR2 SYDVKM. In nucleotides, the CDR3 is TGTGCCAGCAGTTTCGGGACAGGTCGAGGTAGTCAGCCCCAGCATTTT. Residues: CASSFGTGRGSQPQHF.